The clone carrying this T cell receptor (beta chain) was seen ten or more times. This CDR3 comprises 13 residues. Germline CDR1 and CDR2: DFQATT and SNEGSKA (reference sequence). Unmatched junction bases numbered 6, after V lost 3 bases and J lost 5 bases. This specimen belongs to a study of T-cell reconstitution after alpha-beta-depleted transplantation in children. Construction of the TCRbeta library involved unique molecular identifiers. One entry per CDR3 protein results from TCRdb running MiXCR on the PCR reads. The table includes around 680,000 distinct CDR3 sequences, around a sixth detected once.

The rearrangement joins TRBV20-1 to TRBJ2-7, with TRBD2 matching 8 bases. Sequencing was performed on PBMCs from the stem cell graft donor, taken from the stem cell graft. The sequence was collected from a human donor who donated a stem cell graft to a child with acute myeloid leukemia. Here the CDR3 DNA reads TGCAGTGCTAGCCCCCAGCGGGGGAACGAGCAGTACTTC. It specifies CSASPQRGNEQYF.